These 18 T cell receptor beta chains came from one sample sequenced in a study of T cell repertoires in cytomegalovirus infection. TCRdb called the reads again in MiXCR, with one record for every CDR3 protein. The sample contains some 450,000 distinct CDR3 sequences, around 32% of which appear only once. Input material: PBMCs. The origin of the receptors is a human donor in good health (CMV status not recorded). Some clones in this sample may be carry-over from other donors' samples.

The J gene is TRBJ1-1, the V gene TRBV2, with D possibly matching TRBD1 (5 bases). The germline V gene has CDR1 SNHLY and CDR2 FYNNEI. CDR3 length: 13 residues. Deletions cut 9 bases from V and 3 bases from J, with 14 bases between. In nucleotides, the CDR3 is TGTGCCAGTGGGGCCGGGCTTCACACTGAAGCTTTCTTT. It yields the protein CASGAGLHTEAFF.

This clonotype showed up many times. This rearrangement joins TRBV6-5 to TRBJ1-4; TRBD1 matches 9 bases. With 5 bases clipped from V and 3 bases from J, the junction kept 1 base outside the gene matches. The CDR3 extends over 14 amino acids. Germline V gives CDR1 MNHEY, CDR2 SVGAGI. CDR3 protein: CASSRTGANEKLFF. The CDR3 nucleotides read TGTGCCAGCAGTCGGACAGGGGCTAATGAAAAACTGTTTTTT.

This clonotype was seen a few times. V and J are TRBV11-2 and TRBJ2-2; TRBD1 matches 8 bases. From germline, CDR1 is SGHAT and CDR2 FQNNGV. This CDR3 has 19 residues. The junction had 21 bases not matched to a gene; V was cut back by 5 bases and J by 7 bases. The CDR3 DNA reads as TGTGCCAGCAGCCCCCACTCCGGGACAGGAGTCTACAAACGCGGGGAGCTGTTTTTT. This codes for CASSPHSGTGVYKRGELFF.

Only a few counts were recorded for this clonotype. The chain links TRBV7-2 to TRBJ1-1; maybe TRBD1 (6 bases). V was clipped by 3 bases and J by 0 bases, with 14 bases between them. The CDR3 extends over 16 amino acids. CDR1 SGHTA and CDR2 FQGNSA come from the germline V gene. CDR3 residues: CASSFYREPMNTEAFF. CDR3 DNA sequence: TGTGCCAGCAGCTTCTACAGGGAACCCATGAACACTGAAGCTTTCTTT.

Only a few counts were recorded for this clonotype. The gene calls are TRBV7-9 and TRBJ2-4, with D unclear. The CDR3 consists of 16 residues. Germline CDR1 SEHNR, CDR2 FQNEAQ (reference sequence). V lost 5 bases, J lost 0 bases, and 14 bases lay in between. CDR3 sequence reads: CASSPGLILAKNIQYF. The CDR3 DNA follows: TGTGCCAGCAGCCCGGGTTTGATCCTAGCCAAAAACATTCAGTACTTC.

This chain links TRBV19 with TRBJ2-7; TRBD1 agrees at 11 bases. The CDR3 length is 15 residues. Trimming removed 5 bases from V and 3 bases from J; junction bases left unmatched: 6. The germline gives CDR1 LNHDA, CDR2 SQIVND (reference sequence). CDR3 bases: TGTGCCAGTAGTTCCGGGACAGGGGGAAGCTACGAGCAGTACTTC. Residues: CASSSGTGGSYEQYF. The complete variable domain, with remaining parts taken from reference TRBV19 and TRBJ2-7, reads DGGITQSPKYLFRKEGQNVTLSCEQNLNHDAMYWYRQDPGQGLRLIYYSQIVNDFQKGDIAEGYSVSREKKESFPLTVTSAQKNPTAFYLCASSSGTGGSYEQYFGPGTRLTVT.

This clonotype was seen a few times. The chain uses TRBV6-1 and TRBJ1-6, with unresolved D. Germline V gene data show CDR1 as MNHNS and CDR2 as SASEGT. The V end lost 6 bases, the J end lost 7 bases, and 10 bases lay between the germline ends. This CDR3 has 13 residues. CDR3 region: CASRANPNSPLHF. CDR3 nucleotide sequence: TGTGCCAGCAGAGCGAACCCCAATTCACCCCTCCACTTT.

The table lists this clonotype with many counts. This chain links TRBV7-2 with TRBJ1-2, with D maybe TRBD1 (5 bases). The CDR3 covers 15 residues. The V end lost 5 bases, the J end lost 3 bases, and 16 bases lay between the germline ends. Germline V CDR1 and CDR2: SGHTA, FQGNSA. DNA for the CDR3: TGTGCCAGCAGCCCCCTCCCGGGGCAAGACTATGGCTACACCTTC. The encoded protein is CASSPLPGQDYGYTF.

V and J are TRBV27 and TRBJ2-7; D possibly corresponds to TRBD1 (6 bases). Deletions cut 3 bases from V and 3 bases from J, with 15 bases between. The CDR3 sequence is 15 residues long. Germline V gene lookup returns CDR1 MNHEY and CDR2 SMNVEV (reference sequence). CDR3 amino acids: CASSLLPWTDYEQYF. CDR3 nucleotides: TGTGCCAGCAGTTTGCTCCCATGGACAGACTACGAGCAGTACTTC.

J is TRBJ2-3 and V is TRBV4-1; D uncertain. Trimming pared 0 bases from V and 4 bases from J, leaving 17 bases between. The germline V gene has CDR1 MGHRA and CDR2 YSYEKL. CDR3 length equals 17 residues. CDR3 nucleotide sequence: TGCGCCAGCAGCCAAGAAGTGGCTGATGAGGTACCAGATACGCAGTATTTT. Its translation is CASSQEVADEVPDTQYF.

This clonotype has just one count. The chain couples TRBV11-2 to TRBJ1-6; D is possibly TRBD1 (5 bases). Germline V CDR1 and CDR2: SGHAT, FQNNGV. The CDR3 totals 16 residues. V lost 5 bases and J lost 0, with 11 bases in between. In DNA, the CDR3 is TGTGCCAGCAGCGCGACAGTGGTCTCCTATAATTCACCCCTCCACTTT. It encodes CASSATVVSYNSPLHF. The complete variable domain, with remaining parts taken from reference TRBV11-2 and TRBJ1-6, reads EAGVAQSPRYKIIEKRQSVAFWCNPISGHATLYWYQQILGQGPKLLIQFQNNGVVDDSQLPKDRFSAERLKGVDSTLKIQPAKLEDSAVYLCASSATVVSYNSPLHFGNGTRLTVT.

This clonotype was counted at least ten times. The chain has TRBV7-6 and TRBJ1-1, with a possible D match to TRBD1 (6 bases). The V gene lost 5 bases and the J gene lost 0 bases, with 16 bases spanning the gap. The germline gives CDR1 SGHVS, CDR2 FNYEAQ. The CDR3 spans 16 residues. CDR3 bases: TGTGCCAGCAGCACCAACAGGGCTGGGATGAACACTGAAGCTTTCTTT. Amino acids: CASSTNRAGMNTEAFF.

For this clonotype: One end of the junction is discordant with germline, which a read error may explain. V and J are TRBV7-2 and TRBJ1-2, with D tentatively TRBD1 (5 bases). CDR1 is SGHTA, CDR2 FQGNSA, per germline. The CDR3 has 13 amino acids. The CDR3 protein is CASSLPGKYGSTF. CDR3 nucleotides: TGTGCCAGCAGCCTGCCAGGGAAGTATGGCTCCACCTTC.

The J gene is TRBJ2-3, the V gene TRBV6-1; 8 nucleotides line up with TRBD1. Germline V gene lookup returns CDR1 MNHNS and CDR2 SASEGT. V gave up 5 bases and J gave up 0 bases; unmatched junction bases: 13. There are 18 residues in the CDR3. This CDR3 reads CASSPVDRAVASTDTQYF. The CDR3 DNA reads as TGTGCCAGCAGTCCCGTGGACAGGGCCGTTGCTAGCACAGATACGCAGTATTTT.

This sequence joins TRBV7-9 and TRBJ2-2, with 7 bases matching TRBD1. V lost 6 bases, J lost 0 bases, and 10 bases stayed unmatched. Looked up from germline, CDR1 is SEHNR and CDR2 is FQNEAQ (reference sequence). The CDR3 totals 17 residues. CDR3: CASSSGQANPNTGELFF. CDR3 sequence (DNA): TGTGCCAGCAGTTCCGGACAGGCGAATCCGAACACCGGGGAGCTGTTTTTT.

The rearrangement joins TRBV5-1 to TRBJ2-5, with D possibly TRBD1 on 6 matching bases. The CDR3 is 17 amino acids. The V and J ends lost 0 bases and 5 bases respectively, with 20 bases between them. Germline-derived CDR1 and CDR2 are SGHRS and YFSETQ. CDR3 bases: TGCGCCAGCAGCTTGGGACCGGGACAACCGGGTGTGGAGACCCAGTACTTC. Translation: CASSLGPGQPGVETQYF.

The chain uses TRBV20-1 and TRBJ1-2; D might be TRBD1 (5 bases). This CDR3 is 12 amino acids long. CDR1 and CDR2 (germline): DFQATT, SNEGSKA (reference sequence). V was clipped by 3 bases and J by 4 bases, with 9 bases between them. CDR3 DNA: TGCAGTGCTAGTACAGGACCCTATGGCTACACCTTC. Protein product: CSASTGPYGYTF.

CDR3 nucleotides: TGTGCCAGTTGGGGTGGCGTTGCAGAAAAACTGTTTTTT. It encodes CASWGGVAEKLFF. V is TRBV19 and J is TRBJ1-4; D is ambiguous. CDR3 length equals 13 residues. From germline, CDR1 is LNHDA and CDR2 SQIVND (reference sequence). V was clipped by 8 bases and J by 8 bases, with 15 bases between them. Based on the CDR3 plus reference TRBV19 and TRBJ1-4, the full variable domain is DGGITQSPKYLFRKEGQNVTLSCEQNLNHDAMYWYRQDPGQGLRLIYYSQIVNDFQKGDIAEGYSVSREKKESFPLTVTSAQKNPTAFYLCASWGGVAEKLFFGSGTQLSVL.